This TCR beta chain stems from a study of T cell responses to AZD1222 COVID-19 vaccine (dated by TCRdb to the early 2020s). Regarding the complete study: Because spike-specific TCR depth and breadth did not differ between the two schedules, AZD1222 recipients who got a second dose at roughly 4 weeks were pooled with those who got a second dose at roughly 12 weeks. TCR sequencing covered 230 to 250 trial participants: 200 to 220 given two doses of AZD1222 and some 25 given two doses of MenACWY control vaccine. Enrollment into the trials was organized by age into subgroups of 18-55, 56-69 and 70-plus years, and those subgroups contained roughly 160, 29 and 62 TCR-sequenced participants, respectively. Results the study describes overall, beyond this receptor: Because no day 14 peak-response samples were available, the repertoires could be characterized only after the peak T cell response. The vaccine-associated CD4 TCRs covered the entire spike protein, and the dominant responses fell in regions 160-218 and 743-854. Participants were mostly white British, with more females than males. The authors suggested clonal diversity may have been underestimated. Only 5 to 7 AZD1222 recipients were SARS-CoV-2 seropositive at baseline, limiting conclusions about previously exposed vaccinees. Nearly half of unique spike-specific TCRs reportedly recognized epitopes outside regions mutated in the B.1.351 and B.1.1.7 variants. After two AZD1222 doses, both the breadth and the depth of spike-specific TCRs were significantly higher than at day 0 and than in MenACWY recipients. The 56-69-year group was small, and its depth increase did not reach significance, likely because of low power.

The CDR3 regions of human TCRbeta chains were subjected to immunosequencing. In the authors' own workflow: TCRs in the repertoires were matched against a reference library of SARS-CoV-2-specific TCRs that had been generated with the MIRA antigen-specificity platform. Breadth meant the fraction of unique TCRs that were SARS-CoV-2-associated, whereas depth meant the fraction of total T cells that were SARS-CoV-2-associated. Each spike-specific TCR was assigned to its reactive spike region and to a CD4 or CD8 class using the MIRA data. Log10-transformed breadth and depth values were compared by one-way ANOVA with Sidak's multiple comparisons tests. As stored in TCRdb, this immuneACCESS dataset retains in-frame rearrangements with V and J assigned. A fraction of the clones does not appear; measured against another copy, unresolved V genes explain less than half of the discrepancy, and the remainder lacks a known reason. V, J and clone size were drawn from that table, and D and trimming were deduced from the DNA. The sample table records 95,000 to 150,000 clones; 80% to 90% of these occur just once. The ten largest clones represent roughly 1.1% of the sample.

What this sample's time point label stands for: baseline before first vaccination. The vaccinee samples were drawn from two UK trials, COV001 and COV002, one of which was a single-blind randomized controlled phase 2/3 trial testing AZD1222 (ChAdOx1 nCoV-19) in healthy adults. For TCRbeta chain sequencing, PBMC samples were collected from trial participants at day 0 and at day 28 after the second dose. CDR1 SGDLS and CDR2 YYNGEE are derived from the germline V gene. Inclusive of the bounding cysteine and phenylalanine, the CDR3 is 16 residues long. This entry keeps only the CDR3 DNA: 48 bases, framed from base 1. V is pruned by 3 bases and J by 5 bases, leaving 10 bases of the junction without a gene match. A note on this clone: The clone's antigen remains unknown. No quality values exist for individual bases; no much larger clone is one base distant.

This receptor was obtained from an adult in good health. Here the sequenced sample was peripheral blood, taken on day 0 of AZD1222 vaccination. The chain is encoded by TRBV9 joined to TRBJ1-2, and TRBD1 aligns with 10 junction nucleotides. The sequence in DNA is TGTGCCAGCAGCGAGGGGGGACAGGGGCTTTGGTATGGCTACACCTTC. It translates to CASSEGGQGLWYGYTF.